This entry concerns a single T cell receptor beta chain. Clones were sequenced by immunoSEQ multiplex PCR, and TCRdb holds only the in-frame ones, with some missing. The sample lists 150,000 to 200,000 clones; 75% to 95% were seen once. Germline CDR1 and CDR2: SEHNR and FQNEAQ (reference sequence). V shed 5 bases and J 8 bases; nucleotides not matched to a gene: 11. This CDR3 comprises 15 residues. These data come from a study of blood T cell repertoires in COVID-19. About the research overall: Both acute and convalescent COVID-19 samples were obtained from the United States, Italy and Spain.

The sequence was collected from a man aged 50 or older with acute or convalescent COVID-19. The source material was peripheral blood. The chain joins TRBV7-9 to TRBJ2-1; 8 positions agree with TRBD2. CDR3 amino acids: CASSPSSGSFYEQFF. The CDR3 DNA reads TGTGCCAGCAGCCCCTCCAGCGGGAGTTTCTATGAGCAGTTCTTC.